The source of this TCR beta chain is a study of cytomegalovirus exposure and HLA in healthy donors. PCR employed 60 Vbeta and 13 Jbeta primers. Some clones are missing from TCRdb's copy, which holds only in-frame ones; the method was immunoSEQ multiplex PCR. The table records more than 200,000 clones, approximately 80% of them present only once. Trimming took 2 bases from V and 8 from J; bases not matched to a gene: 4. The germline CDR1 and CDR2 sequences are MNHNS and SASEGT. This CDR3 contains 13 residues. The J gene is TRBJ1-2, the V gene TRBV6-1; 8 bases line up with TRBD1. The sequenced sample was PBMCs. The receptor comes from a man aged 35-49 years in good health and CMV-seronegative. The CDR3, as DNA: TGTGCCAGCAGTGAACAGGGGGCACGGGGCTACACCTTC. Amino acids: CASSEQGARGYTF.